The sequence of this TCR beta chain was determined in a study of siplizumab effects on memory and regulatory T cells. This CDR3 comprises 15 residues. CDR1 is MNHNS and CDR2 is SASEGT in the germline V gene. V lost 10 bases and J lost 0, with 18 bases in between. Study conclusions and caveats: Tregs proliferating in siplizumab cultures lacked confirmation of their suppressive function.

TCRdb's copy holds only in-frame clones and misses some; the assay was immunoSEQ multiplex PCR. This sample has approximately 100,000 clones, with roughly nine tenths found just once. As for this clone: Antigen: not known.

The chain links TRBV6-1 to TRBJ1-2; D call uncertain. The TCR originated in a human donor in good health. Sequencing was done on a sample of Tregs sorted from blood. The CDR3 DNA follows: TGTGCCACCCCCTCGAGAACGCCTGCTAACTATGGCTACACCTTC. Encoded protein: CATPSRTPANYGYTF.